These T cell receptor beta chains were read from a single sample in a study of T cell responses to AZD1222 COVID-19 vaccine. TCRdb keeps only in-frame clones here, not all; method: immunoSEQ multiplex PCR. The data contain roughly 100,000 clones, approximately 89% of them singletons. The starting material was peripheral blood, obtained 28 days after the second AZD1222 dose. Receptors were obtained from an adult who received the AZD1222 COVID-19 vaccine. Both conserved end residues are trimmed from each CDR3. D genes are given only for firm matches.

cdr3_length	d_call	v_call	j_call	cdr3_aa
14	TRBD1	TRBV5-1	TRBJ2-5	ASSPTGTGGGETQY
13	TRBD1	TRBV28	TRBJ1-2	ASSLWGTGVYGYT
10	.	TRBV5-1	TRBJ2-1	ASSFTGGEQF
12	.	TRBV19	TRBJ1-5	ASSMVYSNQPQH
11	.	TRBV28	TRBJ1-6	ASSWYKGSPLH
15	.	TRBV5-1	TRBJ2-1	ASSARLVGGANNEQF
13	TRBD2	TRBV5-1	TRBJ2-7	ASSLAAGMTYEQY
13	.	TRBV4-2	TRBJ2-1	ASRDWAEQYNEQF
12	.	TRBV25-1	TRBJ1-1	ASSEYYGDTEAF
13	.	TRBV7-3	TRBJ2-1	ASTHGGSVIGEQF
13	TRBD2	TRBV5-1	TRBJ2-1	ASKRGLAEYNEQF
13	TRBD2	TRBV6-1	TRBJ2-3	ASSEHGGRLDTQY
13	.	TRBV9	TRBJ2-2	ASSPSGVNTGELF
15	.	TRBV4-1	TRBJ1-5	ASSQINFRGFNQPQH
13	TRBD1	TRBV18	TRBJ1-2	ASSPKGALNYGYT
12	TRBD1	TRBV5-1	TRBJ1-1	ASSRDSSNTEAF
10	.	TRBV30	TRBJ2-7	ACTGTSYEQY
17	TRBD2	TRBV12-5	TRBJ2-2	ASGLTSGGYDLNTGELF
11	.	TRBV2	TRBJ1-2	ASRGRANYGYT
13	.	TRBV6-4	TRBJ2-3	ASSLEVSSADTQY